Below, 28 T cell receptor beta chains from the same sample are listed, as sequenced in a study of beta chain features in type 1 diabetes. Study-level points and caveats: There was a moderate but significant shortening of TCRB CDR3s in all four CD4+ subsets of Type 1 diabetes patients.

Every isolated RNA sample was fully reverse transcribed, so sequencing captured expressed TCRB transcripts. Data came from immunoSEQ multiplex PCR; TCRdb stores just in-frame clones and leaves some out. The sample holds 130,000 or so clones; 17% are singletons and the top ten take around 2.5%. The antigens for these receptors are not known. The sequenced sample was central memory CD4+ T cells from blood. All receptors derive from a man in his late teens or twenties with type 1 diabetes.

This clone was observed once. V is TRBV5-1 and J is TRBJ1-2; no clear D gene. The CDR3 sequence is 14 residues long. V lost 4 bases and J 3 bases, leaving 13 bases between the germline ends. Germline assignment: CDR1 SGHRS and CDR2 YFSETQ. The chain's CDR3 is CASSPDTWDYGYTF. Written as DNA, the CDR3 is TGCGCCAGCAGCCCTGACACCTGGGACTATGGCTACACCTTC.

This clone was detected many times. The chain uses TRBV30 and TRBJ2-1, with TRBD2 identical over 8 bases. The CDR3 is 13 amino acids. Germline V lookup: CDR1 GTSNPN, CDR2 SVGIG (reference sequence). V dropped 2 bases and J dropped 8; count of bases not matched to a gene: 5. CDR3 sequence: CAWSRGTSDEQFF. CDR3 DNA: TGTGCCTGGAGTCGCGGGACTAGTGATGAGCAGTTCTTC.

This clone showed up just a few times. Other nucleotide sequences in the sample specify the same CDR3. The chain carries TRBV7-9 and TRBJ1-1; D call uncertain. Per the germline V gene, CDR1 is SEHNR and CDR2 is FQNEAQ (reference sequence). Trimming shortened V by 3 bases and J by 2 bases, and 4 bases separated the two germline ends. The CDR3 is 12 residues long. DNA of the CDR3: TGTGCCAGCAGCTTGGTAAACACTGAAGCTTTCTTT. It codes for CASSLVNTEAFF.

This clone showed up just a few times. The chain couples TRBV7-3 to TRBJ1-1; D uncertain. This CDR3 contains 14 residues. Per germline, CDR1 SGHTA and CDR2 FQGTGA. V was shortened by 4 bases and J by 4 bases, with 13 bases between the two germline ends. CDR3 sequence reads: CASSSSSGSTEAFF. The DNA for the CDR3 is TGTGCCAGCAGCTCCAGCTCGGGAAGCACTGAAGCTTTCTTT. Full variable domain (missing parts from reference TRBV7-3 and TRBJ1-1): GAGVSQTPSNKVTEKGKYVELRCDPISGHTALYWYRQSLGQGPEFLIYFQGTGAADDSGLPNDRFFAVRPEGSVSTLKIQRTERGDSAVYLCASSSSSGSTEAFFGQGTRLTVV.

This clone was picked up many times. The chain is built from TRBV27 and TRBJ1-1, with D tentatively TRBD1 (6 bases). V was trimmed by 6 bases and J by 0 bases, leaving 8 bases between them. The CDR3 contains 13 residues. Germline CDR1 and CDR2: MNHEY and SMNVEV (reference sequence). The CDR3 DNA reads TGTGCCAGCAGCCGGACAGTGAACACTGAAGCTTTCTTT. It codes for CASSRTVNTEAFF.

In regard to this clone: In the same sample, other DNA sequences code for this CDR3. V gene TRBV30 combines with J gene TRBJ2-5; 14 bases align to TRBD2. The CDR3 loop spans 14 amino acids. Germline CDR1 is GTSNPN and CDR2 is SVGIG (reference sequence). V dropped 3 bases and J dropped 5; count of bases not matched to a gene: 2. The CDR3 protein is CAWSRTSGGETQYF. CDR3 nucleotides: TGTGCCTGGAGCAGGACTAGCGGGGGGGAGACCCAGTACTTC.

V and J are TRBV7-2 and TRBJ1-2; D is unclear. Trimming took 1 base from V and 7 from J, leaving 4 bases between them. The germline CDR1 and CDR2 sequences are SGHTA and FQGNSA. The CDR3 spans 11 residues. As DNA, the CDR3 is TGTGCCAGCAGCTTAGACAGTGGCTACACCTTC. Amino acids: CASSLDSGYTF.

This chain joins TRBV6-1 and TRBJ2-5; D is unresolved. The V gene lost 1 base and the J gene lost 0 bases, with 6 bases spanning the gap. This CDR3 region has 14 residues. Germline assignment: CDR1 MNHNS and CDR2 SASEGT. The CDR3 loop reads CASSEGGYQETQYF. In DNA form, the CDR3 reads TGTGCCAGCAGTGAAGGAGGTTACCAAGAGACCCAGTACTTC.

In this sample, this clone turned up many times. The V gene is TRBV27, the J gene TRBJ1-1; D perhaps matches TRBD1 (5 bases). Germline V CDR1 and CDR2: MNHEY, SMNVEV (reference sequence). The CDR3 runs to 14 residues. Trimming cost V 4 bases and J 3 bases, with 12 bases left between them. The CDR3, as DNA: TGTGCCAGCAGTTCTCGCAGGGTCGACACTGAAGCTTTCTTT. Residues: CASSSRRVDTEAFF.

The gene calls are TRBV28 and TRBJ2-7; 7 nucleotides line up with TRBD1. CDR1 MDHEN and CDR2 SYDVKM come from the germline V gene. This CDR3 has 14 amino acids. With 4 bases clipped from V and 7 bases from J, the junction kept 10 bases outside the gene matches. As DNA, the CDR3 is TGTGCCAGCAGTTCCCCGACAGGGTCGAGGGAGCAGTACTTC. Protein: CASSSPTGSREQYF.

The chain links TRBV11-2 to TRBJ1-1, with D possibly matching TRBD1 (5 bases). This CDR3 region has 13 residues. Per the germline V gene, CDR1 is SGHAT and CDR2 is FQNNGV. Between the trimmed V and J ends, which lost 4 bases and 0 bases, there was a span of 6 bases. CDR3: CASSSQVNTEAFF. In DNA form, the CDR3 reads TGTGCCAGCAGCTCACAGGTGAACACTGAAGCTTTCTTT.

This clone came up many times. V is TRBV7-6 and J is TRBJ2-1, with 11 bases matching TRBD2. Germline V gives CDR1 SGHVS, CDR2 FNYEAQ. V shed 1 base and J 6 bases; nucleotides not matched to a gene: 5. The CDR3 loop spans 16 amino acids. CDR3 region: CASSLVATSGINEQFF. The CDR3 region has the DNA TGTGCCAGCAGCTTAGTGGCGACTAGCGGGATCAATGAGCAGTTCTTC.

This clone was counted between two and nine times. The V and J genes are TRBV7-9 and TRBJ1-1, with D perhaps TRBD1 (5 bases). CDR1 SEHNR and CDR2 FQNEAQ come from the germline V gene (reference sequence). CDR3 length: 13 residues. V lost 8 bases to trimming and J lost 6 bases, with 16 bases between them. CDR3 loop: CASGGPKRPEAFF. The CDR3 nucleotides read TGTGCCAGCGGGGGACCGAAAAGACCTGAAGCTTTCTTT. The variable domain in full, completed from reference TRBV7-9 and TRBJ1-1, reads DTGVSQNPRHKITKRGQNVTFRCDPISEHNRLYWYRQTLGQGPEFLTYFQNEAQLEKSRLLSDRFSAERPKGSFSTLEIQRTEQGDSAMYLCASGGPKRPEAFFGQGTRLTVV.

Here the CDR3 reads CASSPTEVYGYTF. In DNA form, the CDR3 reads TGCGCCAGCAGTCCTACAGAAGTTTATGGCTACACCTTC. The genes are TRBV5-1 and TRBJ1-2; D gene ambiguous. Deletions cut 5 bases from V and 5 bases from J, with 13 bases between. The CDR3 has 13 residues. CDR1 SGHRS and CDR2 YFSETQ come from the germline V gene.

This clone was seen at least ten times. Here the CDR3 DNA reads TGTGCCAGCAGCCGGACAGAGTACGAGCAGTACTTC. Its protein is CASSRTEYEQYF. This rearrangement joins TRBV7-9 to TRBJ2-7, with D possibly matching TRBD1 (6 bases). Germline V gene sequence: CDR1 SEHNR, CDR2 FQNEAQ (reference sequence). CDR3 length: 12 residues. Trimming stripped 5 bases from V and 4 bases from J, with 9 bases between.

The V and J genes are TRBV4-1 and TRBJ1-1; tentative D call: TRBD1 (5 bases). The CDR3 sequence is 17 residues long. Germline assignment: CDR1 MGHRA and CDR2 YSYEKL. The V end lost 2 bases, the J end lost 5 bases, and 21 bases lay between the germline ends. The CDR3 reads CASSQTTTGVSGTEAFF. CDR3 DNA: TGCGCCAGCAGCCAAACGACGACGGGGGTTTCGGGTACTGAAGCTTTCTTT.

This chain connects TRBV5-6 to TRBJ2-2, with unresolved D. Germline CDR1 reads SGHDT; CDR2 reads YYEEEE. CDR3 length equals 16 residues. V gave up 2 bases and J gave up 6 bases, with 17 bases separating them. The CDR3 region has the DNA TGTGCCAGCAGCTTCGGGCGCTCGCGTGCGGCCGGGGAGCTGTTTTTT. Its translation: CASSFGRSRAAGELFF.

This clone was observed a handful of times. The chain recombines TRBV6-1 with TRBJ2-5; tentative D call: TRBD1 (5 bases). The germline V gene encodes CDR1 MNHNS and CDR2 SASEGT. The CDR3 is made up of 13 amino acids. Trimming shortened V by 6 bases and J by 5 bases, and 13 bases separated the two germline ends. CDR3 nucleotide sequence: TGTGCCAGCAGGATCAGGGTCGTGGAGACCCAGTACTTC. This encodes CASRIRVVETQYF.

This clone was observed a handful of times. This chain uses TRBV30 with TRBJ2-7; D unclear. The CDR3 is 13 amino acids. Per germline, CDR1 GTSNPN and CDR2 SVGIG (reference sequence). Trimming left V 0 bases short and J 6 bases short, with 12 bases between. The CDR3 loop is CAWSVRRTGEQYF. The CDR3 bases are TGTGCCTGGAGTGTACGAAGGACGGGCGAGCAGTACTTC.

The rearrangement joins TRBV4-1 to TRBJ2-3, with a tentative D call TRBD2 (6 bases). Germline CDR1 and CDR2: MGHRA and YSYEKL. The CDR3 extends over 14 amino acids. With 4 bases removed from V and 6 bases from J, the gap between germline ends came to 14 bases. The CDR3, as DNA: TGCGCCAGCAGCCCGCGGAGAGGAGGGGATACGCAGTATTTT. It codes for CASSPRRGGDTQYF.

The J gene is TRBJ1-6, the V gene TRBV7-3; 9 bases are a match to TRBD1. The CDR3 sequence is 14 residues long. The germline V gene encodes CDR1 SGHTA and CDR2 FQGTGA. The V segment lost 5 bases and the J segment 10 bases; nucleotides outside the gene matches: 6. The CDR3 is CASSDGTGRSPLHF. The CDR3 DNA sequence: TGTGCCAGCAGCGATGGGACAGGGAGGTCACCCCTCCACTTT.

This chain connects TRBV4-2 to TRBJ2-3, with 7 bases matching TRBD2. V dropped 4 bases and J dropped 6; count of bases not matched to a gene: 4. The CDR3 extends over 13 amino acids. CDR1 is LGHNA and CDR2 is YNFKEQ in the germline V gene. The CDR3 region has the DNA TGTGCCAGCAGCCTCGGGGGGAAGGATACGCAGTATTTT. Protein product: CASSLGGKDTQYF.

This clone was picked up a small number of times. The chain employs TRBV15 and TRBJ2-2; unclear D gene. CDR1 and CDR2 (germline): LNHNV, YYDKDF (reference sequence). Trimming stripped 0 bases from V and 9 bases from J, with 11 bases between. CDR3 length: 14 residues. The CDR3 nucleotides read TGTGCCACCAGCAGAGATCCGGAGCACCGGGAGCTGTTTTTT. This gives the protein CATSRDPEHRELFF.

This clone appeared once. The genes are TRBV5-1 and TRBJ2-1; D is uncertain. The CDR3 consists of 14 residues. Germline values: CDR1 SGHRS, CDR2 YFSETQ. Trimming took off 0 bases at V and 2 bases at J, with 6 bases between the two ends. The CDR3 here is CASSLGGAYNEQFF. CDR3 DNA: TGCGCCAGCAGCTTGGGAGGAGCCTACAATGAGCAGTTCTTC.

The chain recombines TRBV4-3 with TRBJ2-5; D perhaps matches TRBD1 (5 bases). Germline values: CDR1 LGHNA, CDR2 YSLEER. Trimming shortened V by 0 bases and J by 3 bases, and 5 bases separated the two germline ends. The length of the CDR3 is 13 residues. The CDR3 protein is CASSQEQEETQYF. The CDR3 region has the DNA TGCGCCAGCAGCCAAGAACAGGAAGAGACCCAGTACTTC.

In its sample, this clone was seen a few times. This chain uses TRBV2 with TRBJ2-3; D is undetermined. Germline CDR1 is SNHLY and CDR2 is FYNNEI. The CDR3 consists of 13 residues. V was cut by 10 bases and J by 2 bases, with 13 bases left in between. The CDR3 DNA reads TGTGCCACCCATGGGAATCCCACAGATACGCAGTATTTT. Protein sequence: CATHGNPTDTQYF.

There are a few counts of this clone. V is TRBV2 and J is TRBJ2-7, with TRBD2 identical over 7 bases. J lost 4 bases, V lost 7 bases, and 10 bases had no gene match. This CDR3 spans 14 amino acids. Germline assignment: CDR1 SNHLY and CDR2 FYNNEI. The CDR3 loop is CASKKTGGGYEQYF. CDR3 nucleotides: TGTGCCAGCAAAAAAACGGGAGGAGGGTACGAGCAGTACTTC.

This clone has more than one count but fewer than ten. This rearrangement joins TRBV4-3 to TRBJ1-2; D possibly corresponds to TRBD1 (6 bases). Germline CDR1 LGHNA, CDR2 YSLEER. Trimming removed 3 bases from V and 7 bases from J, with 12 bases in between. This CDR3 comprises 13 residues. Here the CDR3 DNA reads TGCGCCAGCAGCCACGAAGGGGGGGCTGGCTACACCTTC. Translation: CASSHEGGAGYTF.